The T cell receptor beta chain under discussion was sequenced for a study of blood T cell repertoires in COVID-19. Here immunoSEQ multiplex PCR was the method, and the copy in TCRdb shows in-frame clones only, minus some. This table has approximately 97,000 clones, 87% appearing once. Trimming removed 5 bases at V and 7 bases at J, with 15 bases between. This CDR3 spans 14 amino acids. Germline V gene sequence: CDR1 LGHDT, CDR2 YNNKEL (reference sequence). The rearrangement uses TRBV3-1 (or the pseudogene TRBV3-2) and TRBJ1-5; D is uncertain. The sequence came from a human donor in a cohort sampled during active COVID-19. Source material: peripheral blood. CDR3 nucleotides: TGTGCCAGCAGCTCTTTGGCGGGTAGCCAGCCCCAGCATTTT. The encoded protein is CASSSLAGSQPQHF.